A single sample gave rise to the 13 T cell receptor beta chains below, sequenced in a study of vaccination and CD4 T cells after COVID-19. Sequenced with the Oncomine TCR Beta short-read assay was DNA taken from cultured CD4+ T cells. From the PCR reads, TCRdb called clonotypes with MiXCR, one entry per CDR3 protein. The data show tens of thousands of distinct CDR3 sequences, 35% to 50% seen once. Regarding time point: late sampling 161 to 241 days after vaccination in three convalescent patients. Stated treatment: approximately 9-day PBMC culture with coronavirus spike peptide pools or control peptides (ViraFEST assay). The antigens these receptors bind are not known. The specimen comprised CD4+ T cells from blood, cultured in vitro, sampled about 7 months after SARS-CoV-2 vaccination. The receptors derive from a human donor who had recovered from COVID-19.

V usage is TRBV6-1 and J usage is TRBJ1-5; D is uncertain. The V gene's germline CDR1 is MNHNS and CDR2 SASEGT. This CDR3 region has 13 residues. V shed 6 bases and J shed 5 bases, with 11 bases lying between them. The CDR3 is CASSPDRDQPQHF. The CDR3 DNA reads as TGTGCCAGCAGCCCTGATAGAGATCAGCCCCAGCATTTT.

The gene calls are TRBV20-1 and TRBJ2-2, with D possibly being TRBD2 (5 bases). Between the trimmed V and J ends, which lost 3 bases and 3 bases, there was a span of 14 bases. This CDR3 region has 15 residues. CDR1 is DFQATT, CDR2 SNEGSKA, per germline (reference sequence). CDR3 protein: CSARSGILHTGELFF. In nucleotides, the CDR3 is TGCAGTGCTAGGTCCGGGATACTGCACACCGGGGAGCTGTTTTTT.

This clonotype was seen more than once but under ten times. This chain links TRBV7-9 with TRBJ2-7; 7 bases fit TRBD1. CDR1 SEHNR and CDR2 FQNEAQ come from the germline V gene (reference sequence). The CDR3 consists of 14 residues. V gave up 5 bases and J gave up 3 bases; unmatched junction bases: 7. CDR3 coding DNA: TGTGCCAGCAGCCCCCTCCGGGACAGCTACGAGCAGTACTTC. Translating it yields CASSPLRDSYEQYF.

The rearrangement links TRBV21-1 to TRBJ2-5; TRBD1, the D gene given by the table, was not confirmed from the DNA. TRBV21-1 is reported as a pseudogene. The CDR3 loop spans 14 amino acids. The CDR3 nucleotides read TGTGCCAGCAGCAAGAGGACAGGGAAAGAGACCCAGTACTTC. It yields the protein CASSKRTGKETQYF.

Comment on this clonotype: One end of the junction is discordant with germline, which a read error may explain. DNA of the CDR3: TGCAGTGCACCACGGGACAACGACAATCAGCTCCAGCATTTT. Translating gives CSAPRDNDNQLQHF. V usage is TRBV20-1 and J usage is TRBJ1-5; TRBD1 might be the D (6 bases). Germline loops: CDR1 DFQATT, CDR2 SNEGSKA (reference sequence). The CDR3 has 14 amino acids.

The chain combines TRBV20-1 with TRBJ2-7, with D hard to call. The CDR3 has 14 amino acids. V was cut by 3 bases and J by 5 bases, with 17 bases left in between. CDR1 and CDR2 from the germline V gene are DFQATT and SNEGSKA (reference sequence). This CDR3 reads CSASASRVRHEQYF. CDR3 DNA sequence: TGCAGTGCTAGCGCGTCGAGAGTTCGGCACGAGCAGTACTTC.

The CDR3 region has the DNA TGTGCCAGCAGTTTAGCCAGCTCCTATAATTCACCCCTCCACTTT. Translating gives CASSLASSYNSPLHF. This chain joins TRBV28 and TRBJ1-6; D unresolved. This CDR3 is 15 amino acids long. Germline assignment: CDR1 MDHEN and CDR2 SYDVKM. V shed 2 bases and J shed 0 bases, with 5 bases lying between them.

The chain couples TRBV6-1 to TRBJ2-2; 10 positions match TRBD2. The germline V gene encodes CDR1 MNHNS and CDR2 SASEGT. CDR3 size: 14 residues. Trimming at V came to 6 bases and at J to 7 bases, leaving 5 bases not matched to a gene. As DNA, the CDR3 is TGTGCCAGCAGAAGCGGGAGGGATCGCGGGGAGCTGTTTTTT. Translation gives CASRSGRDRGELFF.

CDR3 region: CASSQNRGGYGYTF. Written as DNA, the CDR3 is TGTGCCAGCAGCCAGAACAGGGGAGGGTATGGCTACACCTTC. The V and J genes are TRBV14 and TRBJ1-2; TRBD1 agrees at 7 bases. Trimming cost V 3 bases and J 5 bases; bases outside gene matches: 6. The CDR3 is made up of 14 amino acids. Germline loops: CDR1 SGHDN, CDR2 FVKESK.

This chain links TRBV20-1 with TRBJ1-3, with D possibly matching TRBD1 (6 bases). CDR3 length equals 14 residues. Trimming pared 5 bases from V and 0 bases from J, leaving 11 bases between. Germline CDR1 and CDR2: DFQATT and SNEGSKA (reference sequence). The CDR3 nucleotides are TGCAGTGCTTTCGACAGGAGCTCTGGAAACACCATATATTTT. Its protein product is CSAFDRSSGNTIYF.

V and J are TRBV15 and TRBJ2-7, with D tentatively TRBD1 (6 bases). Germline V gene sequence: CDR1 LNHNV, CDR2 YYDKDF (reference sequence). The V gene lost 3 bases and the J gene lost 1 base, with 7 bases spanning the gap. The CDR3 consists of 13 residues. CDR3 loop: CATSRRGSYEQYF. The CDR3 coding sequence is TGTGCCACCAGCAGGAGGGGGTCCTACGAGCAGTACTTC.

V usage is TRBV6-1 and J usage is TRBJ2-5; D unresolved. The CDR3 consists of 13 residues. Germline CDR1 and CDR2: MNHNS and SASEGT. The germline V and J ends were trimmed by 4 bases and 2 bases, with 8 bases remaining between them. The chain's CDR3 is CASSGLVQETQYF. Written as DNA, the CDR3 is TGTGCCAGCAGTGGGTTGGTACAAGAGACCCAGTACTTC.

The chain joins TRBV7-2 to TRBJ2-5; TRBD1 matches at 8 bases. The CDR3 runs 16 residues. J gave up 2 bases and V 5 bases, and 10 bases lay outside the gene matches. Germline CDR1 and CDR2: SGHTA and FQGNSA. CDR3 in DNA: TGTGCCAGCAGCAGACGGACAGGGACCGGGCAAGAGACCCAGTACTTC. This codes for CASSRRTGTGQETQYF. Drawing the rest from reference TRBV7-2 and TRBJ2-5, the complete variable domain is GAGVSQSPSNKVTEKGKDVELRCDPISGHTALYWYRQSLGQGLEFLIYFQGNSAPDKSGLPSDRFSAERTGGSVSTLTIQRTQQEDSAVYLCASSRRTGTGQETQYFGPGTRLLVL.